Below, 5 T cell receptor beta chains from the same sample are listed, as sequenced in a study of blood T cell repertoires in COVID-19. Measured with immunoSEQ multiplex PCR; TCRdb has only the in-frame clones, and not every one. The table includes roughly 21,000 clones, 83% detected once. Sequencing input: peripheral blood. The receptors derive from a human donor in a cohort sampled during active COVID-19.

This sequence joins TRBV27 and TRBJ2-3, with 9 bases aligning to TRBD1. CDR1 is MNHEY, CDR2 SMNVEV, per germline (reference sequence). Trimming at V came to 1 base and at J to 2 bases, leaving 7 bases not matched to a gene. The CDR3 sequence is 17 residues long. DNA for the CDR3: TGTGCCAGCAGTTTATACACAGGGGGCGGGCTCACAGATACGCAGTATTTT. It yields the protein CASSLYTGGGLTDTQYF.

V and J are TRBV30 and TRBJ1-5, with D hard to call. Germline V lookup: CDR1 GTSNPN, CDR2 SVGIG (reference sequence). This CDR3 is 15 amino acids long. V lost 1 base, J lost 0 bases, and 10 bases lay in between. This CDR3 is CAWSETGFSNQPQHF. In DNA, the CDR3 is TGTGCCTGGAGTGAGACGGGATTTAGCAATCAGCCCCAGCATTTT.

The genes are TRBV2 and TRBJ1-5; maybe TRBD1 (6 bases). The CDR3 length is 16 residues. V lost 1 base to trimming and J lost 5 bases, with 15 bases between them. Germline-derived CDR1 and CDR2 are SNHLY and FYNNEI. The CDR3 protein is CASSEDPRQGYQPQHF. Here the CDR3 DNA reads TGTGCCAGCAGTGAAGATCCAAGGCAGGGGTATCAGCCCCAGCATTTT.

This chain links TRBV5-8 with TRBJ2-7; the D gene is possibly TRBD1 (5 bases). The CDR3 is 12 residues long. Germline V gives CDR1 SGHTS, CDR2 YDEGEE. V was cut by 4 bases and J by 3 bases, with 8 bases left in between. Written as DNA, the CDR3 is TGTGCCAGCAGCCAAGACAGCTACGAGCAGTACTTC. Amino acid sequence: CASSQDSYEQYF. Drawing the rest from reference TRBV5-8 and TRBJ2-7, the complete variable domain is EAGVTQSPTHLIKTRGQQATLRCSPISGHTSVYWYQQALGLGLQFLLWYDEGEERNRGNFPPRFSGRQFPNYSSELNVNALELEDSALYLCASSQDSYEQYFGPGTRLTVT.

The chain links TRBV6-2 or TRBV6-3 to TRBJ1-5, with 7 bases that match TRBD1. The V and J ends lost 6 bases and 4 bases, in that order; junction bases with no gene match: 12. CDR3 size: 16 residues. Germline CDR1 MNHEY, CDR2 SVGEGT. CDR3 in amino acids: CASSRDSGLGNQPQHF. The CDR3 DNA reads as TGTGCCAGCAGCCGGGACAGTGGGTTAGGGAATCAGCCCCAGCATTTT.